This TCR beta chain was identified in a study of T-cell memory formation after mild COVID-19. About the research overall: TCR clusters were mostly confined to one donor each. Notes on the study in general: Pre-infection memory carried some responding clones, suggesting that cross-reactive memory joined. Contracting CD8+ clones were enriched in EMRA, CD4+ mainly in CM and EM.

Details on this clonotype: Its antigen remains unidentified.

TCR alpha and TCR beta cDNA libraries with sample barcodes and UMIs came from 5'RACE using constant-segment primers. TCRdb itself ran the 5' RACE reads through MiXCR, one entry per CDR3 protein. The sample carries 150,000 to 200,000 distinct CDR3 sequences, roughly 14% recorded once. This CDR3 comprises 14 residues. V lost 2 bases, J lost 3 bases, and 11 bases lay in between. In germline, CDR1 is SGHDN, CDR2 FVKESK. Source material: PBMCs or a T cell subset sorted from them (not recorded which). This sequence joins TRBV14 and TRBJ2-7; perhaps TRBD2 as D (6 bases). This receptor was taken from an adult woman who had mild COVID-19 (a few samples of this study predate the infection). Cell type and time point are not known. CDR3: CASSQFGTYYEQYF. DNA of the CDR3: TGTGCCAGCAGCCAATTCGGGACTTACTACGAGCAGTACTTC.